This entry is about one TCR beta chain. This sample was taken from a study of blood T cell repertoires in COVID-19. Whole-study context: Donors in the United States, Italy and Spain gave samples during acute or convalescent COVID-19.

Original processing notes: Scientists estimated how many nucleated cells there were by amplifying reference gene primers. Assay: immunoSEQ multiplex PCR; the TCRdb copy retains only in-frame clones and omits some. V, J and clone size were drawn from that table, and D and trimming were deduced from the DNA. The data hold 15,000 to 20,000 clones, with 80% observed a single time. V lost 7 bases, J lost 5 bases, and 20 bases lay in between. Germline CDR1 and CDR2: SQVTM and ANQGSEA. The CDR3 consists of 14 residues. This chain joins TRBV29-1 and TRBJ2-5; tentatively, D is TRBD2 (5 bases). Sample: peripheral blood. The receptor was derived from a human donor in a cohort sampled during active COVID-19. The DNA of the CDR3 is TGCAGCGAGCGGCCTGCTGGAGGTGGTGAGACCCAGTACTTC. This encodes CSERPAGGGETQYF. Looking up the rest from reference TRBV29-1 and TRBJ2-5 gives the full variable domain: SAVISQKPSRDICQRGTSLTIQCQVDSQVTMMFWYRQQPGQSLTLIATANQGSEATYESGFVIDKFPISRPNLTFSTLTVSNMSPEDSSIYLCSERPAGGGETQYFGPGTRLLVL.